Sequencing of this T cell receptor beta chain was carried out in a study of blood T cell repertoires in COVID-19. Across the whole study: The samples span acute and convalescent COVID-19 from the United States, Italy and Spain. T cells, B-cell-depleted T cells, or PBMCs supplied cDNA or gDNA.

Per the original methods: Reference gene primer amplification gave nucleated cell count estimates. Only in-frame clones appear in the TCRdb table, and some are missing; sequencing was by immunoSEQ multiplex PCR. V and J calls and clone size are as listed in that table; D and trimming were resolved from the DNA. The sample records under 300,000 clones, approximately 91% being singletons. Germline V gene lookup returns CDR1 LNHDA and CDR2 SQIVND (reference sequence). The trim removed 4 bases at V and 7 bases at J, leaving 4 bases unmatched. The CDR3 is 14 amino acids. The sequence was obtained from a woman between 35 and 50 years old who had recovered from COVID-19. Material: peripheral blood. The chain uses TRBV19 and TRBJ1-6; 7 nucleotides align to TRBD1. CDR3 loop: CASSRQGENSPLHF. CDR3 DNA: TGTGCCAGTAGTAGACAGGGAGAAAATTCACCCCTCCACTTT.